The 25 T cell receptor beta chains below come from one sample, sequenced in a study of shared clonotypes between healthy human individuals. Measured with immunoSEQ multiplex PCR; TCRdb has only the in-frame clones, and not every one. The table lists roughly 1,500,000 clones, around 98% of them singletons, with roughly 0.45% in the top ten. The sequenced material came from naive CD4+ T cells sorted from blood. Subset defined: CD45RA+ positively selected. All receptors come from a man aged 25 to 40 in good health.

This chain joins TRBV29-1 and TRBJ1-2; no definite D call. The CDR3 length is 13 residues. V was cut by 4 bases and J by 4 bases, with 13 bases left in between. Germline CDR1 SQVTM, CDR2 ANQGSEA. The CDR3 sequence is CSVAIPGSYGYTF. The CDR3 coding sequence is TGCAGCGTTGCGATTCCAGGCTCCTATGGCTACACCTTC.

The chain recombines TRBV11-3 with TRBJ2-2; tentative D call: TRBD1 (5 bases). The CDR3 runs 15 residues. Germline loops: CDR1 SGHNT, CDR2 YENEEA. The germline V and J ends were trimmed by 1 base and 5 bases, with 11 bases remaining between them. The CDR3: CASSLGQSLTGELFF. DNA of the CDR3: TGTGCCAGCAGCTTAGGACAGTCGTTAACCGGGGAGCTGTTTTTT.

This clone was detected once. The chain is built from TRBV5-1 and TRBJ2-1, with 7 bases that match TRBD2. The germline CDR1 and CDR2 sequences are SGHRS and YFSETQ. V lost 2 bases and J lost 5; bases outside the gene matches: 4. The CDR3 has 14 amino acids. Here the CDR3 reads CASSFGTINNEQFF. CDR3 nucleotide sequence: TGCGCCAGCAGCTTTGGGACTATCAACAATGAGCAGTTCTTC. Supplemented by reference TRBV5-1 and TRBJ2-1, the full variable domain reads KAGVTQTPRYLIKTRGQQVTLSCSPISGHRSVSWYQQTPGQGLQFLFEYFSETQRNKGNFPGRFSGRQFSNSRSEMNVSTLELGDSALYLCASSFGTINNEQFFGPGTRLTVL.

V is TRBV29-1 and J is TRBJ1-4, with D perhaps TRBD1 (6 bases). The CDR3 length is 13 residues. Trimming left V 3 bases short and J 8 bases short, with 13 bases between. From germline, CDR1 is SQVTM and CDR2 ANQGSEA. This CDR3 is CSVEEQGNEKLFF. The CDR3 DNA is TGCAGCGTTGAGGAACAGGGTAACGAAAAACTGTTTTTT.

The chain carries TRBV6-5 and TRBJ2-7, with TRBD1 identical over 8 bases. V lost 6 bases to trimming and J lost 2 bases; unmatched junction nucleotides: 6. Germline CDR1 reads MNHEY; CDR2 reads SVGAGI. This CDR3 has 14 amino acids. DNA of the CDR3: TGTGCCAGCAGGCTGGACAGGGTAACCTACGAGCAGTACTTC. It is translated as CASRLDRVTYEQYF.

This chain uses TRBV10-3 with TRBJ1-1; D uncertain. Germline-derived CDR1 and CDR2 are ENHRY and SYGVKD. The V end was cut by 0 bases, the J end by 4 bases, with 15 bases between. This CDR3 region has 16 residues. The CDR3 coding sequence is TGTGCCATCAGTGAGTCCACGACCTGGGAGGTCACTGAAGCTTTCTTT. It specifies CAISESTTWEVTEAFF.

V usage is TRBV5-4 and J usage is TRBJ2-3, with 9 bases that match TRBD1. Trimming took 1 base from V and 6 from J; bases not matched to a gene: 6. The CDR3 consists of 15 residues. Looked up from germline, CDR1 is SGHNT and CDR2 is YYREEE (reference sequence). CDR3: CASSLLGQGKDTQYF. The CDR3, as DNA: TGTGCCAGCAGCTTGTTGGGACAGGGAAAGGATACGCAGTATTTT.

The genes are TRBV29-1 and TRBJ2-1; D ambiguous. V gave up 6 bases and J gave up 5 bases, with 5 bases separating them. The germline V gene encodes CDR1 SQVTM and CDR2 ANQGSEA. The CDR3 runs to 10 residues. The CDR3 region is CSVENNEQFF. The CDR3 DNA reads as TGCAGCGTCGAAAACAATGAGCAGTTCTTC.

The CDR3 DNA is TGTGCCAGCAGTGAAGTCAGGGGCACTGAAGCTTTCTTT. This sequence encodes CASSEVRGTEAFF. The V call is TRBV2, the J call TRBJ1-1, with TRBD1 as a possible D gene (6 bases). V lost 1 base to trimming and J lost 4 bases, with 7 bases between them. CDR1 and CDR2 (germline): SNHLY, FYNNEI. CDR3 length: 13 residues.

This clone was recorded a few times. V usage is TRBV28 and J usage is TRBJ1-2; a weak D match, TRBD1 (6 bases). Trimming left V 5 bases short and J 5 bases short, with 18 bases between. The CDR3 has 15 residues. CDR1 is MDHEN, CDR2 SYDVKM, per germline. CDR3 sequence: CASSPSVTGSYGYTF. The CDR3 DNA reads TGTGCCAGCAGTCCTTCTGTGACAGGAAGTTATGGCTACACCTTC.

The chain links TRBV2 to TRBJ2-5, with D tentatively TRBD2 (6 bases). Trimming pared 6 bases from V and 2 bases from J, leaving 13 bases between. Germline values: CDR1 SNHLY, CDR2 FYNNEI. The CDR3 loop spans 14 amino acids. The CDR3 loop is CASRYRDLQETQYF. CDR3 in DNA: TGTGCCAGCAGATACCGGGACTTACAAGAGACCCAGTACTTC.

This chain joins TRBV18 and TRBJ2-7, with 7 bases matching TRBD1. Trimming took 3 bases from V and 5 from J; bases not matched to a gene: 19. CDR1 KGHSH and CDR2 LQKENI come from the germline V gene. The CDR3 runs 18 residues. The CDR3 loop is CASSPTQLNPTGTHEQYF. CDR3 nucleotide sequence: TGTGCCAGCTCACCTACTCAGTTAAACCCGACAGGGACCCACGAGCAGTACTTC.

This chain joins TRBV28 and TRBJ2-5; 9 bases line up with TRBD1. Germline CDR1 and CDR2: MDHEN and SYDVKM. With V trimmed by 5 bases and J by 2 bases, 6 bases remained unmatched. The CDR3 covers 15 residues. DNA of the CDR3: TGTGCCAGCAGTCCCCGACAGGGGGTTCAAGAGACCCAGTACTTC. This codes for CASSPRQGVQETQYF.

This clone was seen only once. J is TRBJ2-7 and V is TRBV10-1, with 7 nucleotides matching TRBD2. Losses at the gene ends were 3 bases for V and 11 bases for J; bases not matched to a gene: 10. CDR1 is WNHNN, CDR2 SYGVQD, per germline (reference sequence). This CDR3 is 13 amino acids long. The CDR3 DNA sequence: TGCGCCAGCAGTGAAGGCGGGAGTCGTTTGGAGTACTTC. It specifies CASSEGGSRLEYF.

The V gene is TRBV7-3, the J gene TRBJ2-1, with 7 nucleotides matching TRBD2. Germline CDR1 and CDR2: SGHTA and FQGTGA. This CDR3 comprises 15 residues. With V trimmed by 0 bases and J by 4 bases, 3 bases remained unmatched. The CDR3 DNA sequence: TGTGCCAGCAGCTTAACGGCGGGAGATTACAATGAGCAGTTCTTC. Protein: CASSLTAGDYNEQFF.

The gene calls are TRBV7-6 and TRBJ2-7, with D perhaps matching TRBD1 (5 bases). The CDR3 sequence is 15 residues long. Trimming shortened V by 5 bases and J by 8 bases, and 22 bases separated the two germline ends. Germline CDR1 reads SGHVS; CDR2 reads FNYEAQ. The CDR3 is CASSPTAGSSTKQYF. The DNA of the CDR3 is TGTGCCAGCAGCCCAACGGCAGGGTCCTCTACGAAGCAGTACTTC.

The chain combines TRBV6-6 with TRBJ2-7; tentative D call: TRBD1 (6 bases). The CDR3 extends over 12 amino acids. The ends were cut back, 6 bases at V and 0 bases at J, with 6 bases in the middle. The germline V gene encodes CDR1 MNHNY and CDR2 SVGAGI (reference sequence). As DNA, the CDR3 is TGTGCCAGCAGCAGGGGCTCCTACGAGCAGTACTTC. Its translation is CASSRGSYEQYF.

The sample holds one count of this clone. The junction departs from germline at one end; a sequencing error may be responsible. The CDR3 bases are TGTGCTAGCAGCCCCCTAGCTAGGGCTAACACCGGGGAGCTGTTTTTT. Its protein is CASSPLARANTGELFF. V gene TRBV7-7 combines with J gene TRBJ2-2; the D gene is possibly TRBD2 (5 bases). The CDR3 extends over 16 amino acids. Per the germline V gene, CDR1 is SSHAT and CDR2 is FNYEAQ (reference sequence).

V is TRBV19 and J is TRBJ2-7, with 7 positions matching TRBD2. The CDR3 contains 15 residues. V was pared by 5 bases and J by 3 bases, with 10 bases of the junction left unmatched. Germline CDR1 LNHDA, CDR2 SQIVND (reference sequence). The CDR3 here is CASSARPGGVYEQYF. The CDR3 coding sequence is TGTGCCAGTAGTGCCCGGCCGGGAGGAGTCTACGAGCAGTACTTC.

V usage is TRBV4-1 and J usage is TRBJ2-3, with a possible D match to TRBD1 (6 bases). This CDR3 is built from 14 residues. Germline lookup yields CDR1 MGHRA and CDR2 YSYEKL. V lost 0 bases and J 10 bases, leaving 14 bases between the germline ends. CDR3 protein: CASSQDTGIGSQYF. CDR3 in DNA: TGCGCCAGCAGCCAAGATACAGGGATCGGATCGCAGTATTTT.

The chain links TRBV18 to TRBJ1-1, with TRBD1 matching over 8 bases. The CDR3 has 15 amino acids. The J segment lost 4 bases and the V segment lost 2 bases, leaving 6 bases of the junction unmatched. In germline, CDR1 is KGHSH, CDR2 LQKENI. CDR3 nucleotide sequence: TGTGCCAGCTCACCAAGCCCCCAGGGGGCCACTGAAGCTTTCTTT. Translated, it gives CASSPSPQGATEAFF.

This chain uses TRBV19 with TRBJ2-1, with 7 bases matching TRBD1. The CDR3 covers 15 residues. The V and J ends lost 5 bases and 5 bases, in that order; junction bases with no gene match: 9. The germline V gene has CDR1 LNHDA and CDR2 SQIVND (reference sequence). CDR3 amino acids: CASSLLVRGNNEQFF. The DNA of the CDR3 is TGTGCCAGTAGTCTTCTTGTCAGGGGGAACAATGAGCAGTTCTTC.

The chain recombines TRBV28 with TRBJ2-1; 7 bases agree with TRBD1. The CDR3 contains 16 residues. The J segment lost 0 bases and the V segment lost 2 bases, leaving 4 bases of the junction unmatched. Germline CDR1 is MDHEN and CDR2 is SYDVKM. The CDR3 bases are TGTGCCAGCAGTTTACCAGGGACAGCCTCCTACAATGAGCAGTTCTTC. Translating it yields CASSLPGTASYNEQFF.

V is TRBV7-9 and J is TRBJ1-4; 8 nucleotides agree with TRBD1. J gave up 12 bases and V 6 bases, and 18 bases lay outside the gene matches. CDR1 and CDR2 (germline): SEHNR, FQNEAQ (reference sequence). CDR3 length: 16 amino acids. CDR3 sequence: CASSFGQGIIGLQLFF. The CDR3 nucleotides read TGTGCCAGCAGTTTCGGACAGGGTATCATCGGGTTACAACTGTTTTTT.

J is TRBJ2-7 and V is TRBV15; weak D call: TRBD2 (6 bases). CDR3 length equals 13 residues. The germline gives CDR1 LNHNV, CDR2 YYDKDF (reference sequence). V dropped 8 bases and J dropped 4 bases, with 15 bases sitting between them. The CDR3 here is CATDGGSRYEQYF. Here the CDR3 DNA reads TGTGCCACCGACGGGGGTAGCCGGTACGAGCAGTACTTC.